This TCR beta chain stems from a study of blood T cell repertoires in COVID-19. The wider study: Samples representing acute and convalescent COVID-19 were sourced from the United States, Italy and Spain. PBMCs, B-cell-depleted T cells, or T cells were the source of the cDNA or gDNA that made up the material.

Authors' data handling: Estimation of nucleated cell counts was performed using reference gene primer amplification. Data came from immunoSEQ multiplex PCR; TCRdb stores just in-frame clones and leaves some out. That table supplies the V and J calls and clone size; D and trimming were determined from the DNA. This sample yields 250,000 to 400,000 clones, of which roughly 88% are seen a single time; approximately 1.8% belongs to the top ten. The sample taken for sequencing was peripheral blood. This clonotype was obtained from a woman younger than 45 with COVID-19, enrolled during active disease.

CDR3 DNA: TGTGCCATCCCGAAGGGGGAAAGAGGGGAAAATGGCTACACCTTC. This codes for CAIPKGERGENGYTF. This sequence joins TRBV7-8 and TRBJ1-2; D perhaps matches TRBD1 (6 bases). CDR3 size: 15 residues. With 10 bases removed from V and 6 bases from J, the gap between germline ends came to 24 bases. Germline CDR1 reads SGHVS; CDR2 reads FQNEAQ.